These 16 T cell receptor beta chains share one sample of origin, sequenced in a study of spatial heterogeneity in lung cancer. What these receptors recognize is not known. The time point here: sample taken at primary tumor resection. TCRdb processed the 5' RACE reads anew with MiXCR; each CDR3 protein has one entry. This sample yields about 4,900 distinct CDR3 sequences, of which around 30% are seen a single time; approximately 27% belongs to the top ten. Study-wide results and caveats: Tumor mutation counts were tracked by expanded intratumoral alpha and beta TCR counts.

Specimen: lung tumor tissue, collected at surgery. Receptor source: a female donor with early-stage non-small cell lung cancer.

CDR3 loop: CASSQGDNQPQHF. DNA of the CDR3: TGTGCCAGCAGCCAAGGGGACAATCAGCCCCAGCATTTT. The chain recombines TRBV3-1 with TRBJ1-5; D remains unclear. The CDR3 covers 13 residues. The V end lost 1 base, the J end lost 3 bases, and 4 bases lay between the germline ends. CDR1 is LGHDT, CDR2 YNNKEL, per germline (reference sequence).

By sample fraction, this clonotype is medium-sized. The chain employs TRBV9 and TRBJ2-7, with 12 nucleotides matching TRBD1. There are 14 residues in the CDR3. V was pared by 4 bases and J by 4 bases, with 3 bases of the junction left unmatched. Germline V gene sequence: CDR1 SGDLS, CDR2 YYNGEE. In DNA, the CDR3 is TGTGCCAGCAGCCCGGGACAGGGGGCTTACGAGCAGTACTTC. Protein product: CASSPGQGAYEQYF.

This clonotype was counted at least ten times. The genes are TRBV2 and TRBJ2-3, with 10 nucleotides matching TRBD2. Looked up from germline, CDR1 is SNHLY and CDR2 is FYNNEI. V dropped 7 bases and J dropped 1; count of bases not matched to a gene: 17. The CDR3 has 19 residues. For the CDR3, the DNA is TGTGCCAGCACTTTTGCCGGTACTAGCGGGGTGTCTGGCACAGATACGCAGTATTTT. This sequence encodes CASTFAGTSGVSGTDTQYF.

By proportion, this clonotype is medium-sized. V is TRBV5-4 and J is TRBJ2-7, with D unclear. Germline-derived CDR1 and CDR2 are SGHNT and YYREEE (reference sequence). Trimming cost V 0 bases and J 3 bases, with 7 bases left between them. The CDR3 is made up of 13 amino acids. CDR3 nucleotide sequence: TGTGCCAGCAGCTTGGGAGGTGGCTACGAGCAGTACTTC. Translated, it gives CASSLGGGYEQYF.

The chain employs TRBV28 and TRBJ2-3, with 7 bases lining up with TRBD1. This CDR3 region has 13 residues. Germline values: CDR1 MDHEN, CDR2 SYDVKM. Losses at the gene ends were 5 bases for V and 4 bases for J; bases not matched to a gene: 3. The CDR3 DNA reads TGTGCCAGCAGTCGACAGGGTCCAGATACGCAGTATTTT. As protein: CASSRQGPDTQYF.

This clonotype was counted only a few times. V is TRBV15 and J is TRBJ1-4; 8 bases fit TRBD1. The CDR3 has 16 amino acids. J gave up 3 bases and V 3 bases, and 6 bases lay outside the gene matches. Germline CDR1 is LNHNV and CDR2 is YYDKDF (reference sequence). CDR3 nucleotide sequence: TGTGCCACCAGCAGGGGTACGGACAGGGCTAATGAAAAACTGTTTTTT. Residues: CATSRGTDRANEKLFF.

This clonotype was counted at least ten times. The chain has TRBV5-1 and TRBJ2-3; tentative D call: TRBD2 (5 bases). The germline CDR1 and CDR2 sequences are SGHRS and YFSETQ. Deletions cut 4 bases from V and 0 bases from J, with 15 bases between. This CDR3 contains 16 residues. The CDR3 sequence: CASSPEGTASTDTQYF. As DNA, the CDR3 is TGCGCCAGCAGCCCCGAGGGAACGGCTAGCACAGATACGCAGTATTTT. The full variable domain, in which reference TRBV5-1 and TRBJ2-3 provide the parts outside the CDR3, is KAGVTQTPRYLIKTRGQQVTLSCSPISGHRSVSWYQQTPGQGLQFLFEYFSETQRNKGNFPGRFSGRQFSNSRSEMNVSTLELGDSALYLCASSPEGTASTDTQYFGPGTRLTVL.

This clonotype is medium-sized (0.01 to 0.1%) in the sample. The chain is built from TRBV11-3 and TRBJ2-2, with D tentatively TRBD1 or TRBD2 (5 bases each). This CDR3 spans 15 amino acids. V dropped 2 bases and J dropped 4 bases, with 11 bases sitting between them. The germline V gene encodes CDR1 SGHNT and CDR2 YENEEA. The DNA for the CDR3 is TGTGCCAGCAGCTTAAGATCGGGGACCACCGGGGAGCTGTTTTTT. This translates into CASSLRSGTTGELFF.

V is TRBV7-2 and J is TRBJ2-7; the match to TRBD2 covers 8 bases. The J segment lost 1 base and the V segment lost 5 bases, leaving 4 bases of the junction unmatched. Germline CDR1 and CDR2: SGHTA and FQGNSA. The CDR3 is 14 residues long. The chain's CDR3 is CASSQQRGSYEQYF. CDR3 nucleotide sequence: TGTGCCAGCAGCCAACAGCGGGGGTCCTACGAGCAGTACTTC.

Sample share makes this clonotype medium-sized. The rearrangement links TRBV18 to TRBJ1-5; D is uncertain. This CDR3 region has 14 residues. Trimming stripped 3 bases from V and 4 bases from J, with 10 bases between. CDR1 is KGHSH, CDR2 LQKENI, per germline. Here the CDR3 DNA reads TGTGCCAGCTCACCTGGACGGATGAATCAGCCCCAGCATTTT. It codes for CASSPGRMNQPQHF.

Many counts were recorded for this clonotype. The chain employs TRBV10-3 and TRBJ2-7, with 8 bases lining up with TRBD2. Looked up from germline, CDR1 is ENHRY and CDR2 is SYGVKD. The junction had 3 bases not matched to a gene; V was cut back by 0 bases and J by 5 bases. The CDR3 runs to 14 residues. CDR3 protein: CAISESTGGNEQYF. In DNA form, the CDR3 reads TGTGCCATCAGTGAGTCGACGGGGGGGAACGAGCAGTACTTC.

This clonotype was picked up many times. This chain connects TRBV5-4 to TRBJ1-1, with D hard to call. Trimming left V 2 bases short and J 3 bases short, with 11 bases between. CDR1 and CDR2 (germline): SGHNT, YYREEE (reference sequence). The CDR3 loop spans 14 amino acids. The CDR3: CASSFGMVHTEAFF. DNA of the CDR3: TGTGCCAGCAGCTTTGGGATGGTGCACACTGAAGCTTTCTTT.

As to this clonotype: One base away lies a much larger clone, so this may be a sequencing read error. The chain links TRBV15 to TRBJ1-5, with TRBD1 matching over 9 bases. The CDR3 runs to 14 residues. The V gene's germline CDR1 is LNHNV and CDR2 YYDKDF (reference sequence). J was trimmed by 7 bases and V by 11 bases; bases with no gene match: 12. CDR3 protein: CASPKGTGNQPQHF. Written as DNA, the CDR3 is TGTGCCTCGCCCAAAGGGACAGGGAACCAGCCCCAGCATTTT. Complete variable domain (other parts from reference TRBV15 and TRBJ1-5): DAMVIQNPRYQVTQFGKPVTLSCSQTLNHNVMYWYQQKSSQAPKLLFHYYDKDFNNEADTPDNFQSRRPNTSFCFLDIRSPGLGDTAMYLCASPKGTGNQPQHFGDGTRLSIL.

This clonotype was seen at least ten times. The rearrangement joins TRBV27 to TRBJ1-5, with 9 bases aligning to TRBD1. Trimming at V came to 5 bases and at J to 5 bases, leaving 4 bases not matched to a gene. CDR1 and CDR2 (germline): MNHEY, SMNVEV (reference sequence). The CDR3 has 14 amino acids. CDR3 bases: TGTGCCAGCAGTCGACAGGGGGACTATCAGCCCCAGCATTTT. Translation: CASSRQGDYQPQHF.

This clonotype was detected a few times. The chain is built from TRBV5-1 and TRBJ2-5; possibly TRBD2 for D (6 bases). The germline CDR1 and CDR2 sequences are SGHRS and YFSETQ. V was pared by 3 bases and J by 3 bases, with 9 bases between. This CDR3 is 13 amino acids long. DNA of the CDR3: TGCGCCAGCAGCTGGGGCGGGGAAGAGACCCAGTACTTC. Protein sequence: CASSWGGEETQYF.

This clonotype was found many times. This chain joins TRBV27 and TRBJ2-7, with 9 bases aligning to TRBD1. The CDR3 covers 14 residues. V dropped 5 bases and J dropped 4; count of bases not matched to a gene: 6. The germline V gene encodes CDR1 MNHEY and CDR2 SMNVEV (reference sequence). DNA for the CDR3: TGTGCCAGCAGTCCGGGACAGGGTTTGTACGAGCAGTACTTC. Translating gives CASSPGQGLYEQYF.